Sequencing of this TCR beta chain was carried out in a study of T cells in localized non-small cell lung cancer. The length of the CDR3 is 13 residues. Per the germline V gene, CDR1 is MNHGY and CDR2 is SAAAGT. The V gene lost 2 bases and the J gene lost 6 bases, with 9 bases spanning the gap. TCRdb's table, derived via immunoSEQ multiplex PCR, lists solely in-frame clones and lacks some. The profile shows around 2,500 clones, 30% to 40% of them singletons. The sample here was lung tumor tissue, taken before any cancer treatment. This TCR derives from a female donor older than 55 with stage II lung adenocarcinoma. The chain links TRBV6-8 to TRBJ2-3; D may match TRBD1 or TRBD2 (6 bases each). CDR3 residues: CASSYLGGDTQYF. In DNA, the CDR3 is TGTGCCAGCAGTTACCTGGGGGGCGATACGCAGTATTTT.